This is a list of T cell receptor beta chains from one sample in a study of shared clonotypes between healthy human individuals. Repertoires were generated with immunoSEQ multiplex PCR, while TCRdb's copy carries only in-frame clones and drops some. The profile shows a few million clones, roughly 90% of them singletons. The sequenced material came from naive CD4+ T cells from PBMCs. These receptors were obtained from a man aged 18 to 29 in good health. Some clones in this sample may be carry-over from other donors' samples. The CDR3 runs from the conserved cysteine through the conserved F or W. D genes are given only for firm matches. Not all rows give a size; the values are once, few, many and, for expanded clones, a class.

CDR3 DNA: TGCGCCAGCAGCCTCGGACTAGGGAATGAGCAGTTCTTC; CDR3 protein: CASSLGLGNEQFF; clone size: -; V gene: TRBV5-1; D gene: TRBD2; J gene: TRBJ2-1
CDR3 DNA: TGTGCCAGTAGTGGACAGGGGGTAAAGACCCAGTACTTC; CDR3 protein: CASSGQGVKTQYF; clone size: -; V gene: TRBV19; D gene: TRBD1; J gene: TRBJ2-5
CDR3 DNA: TGTGCCAGCAGCAAAGGACAGTCGGAGACCCAGTACTTC; CDR3 protein: CASSKGQSETQYF; clone size: -; V gene: TRBV7-9; D gene: -; J gene: TRBJ2-5
CDR3 DNA: TGTGCCAGCAGTTTTGTGGGCGGGTCCACCTACGAGCAGTACTTC; CDR3 protein: CASSFVGGSTYEQYF; clone size: once; V gene: TRBV27; D gene: -; J gene: TRBJ2-7
CDR3 DNA: TGTGCCAGCAGCAAAGCGGGAGTGGCAGATACGCAGTATTTT; CDR3 protein: CASSKAGVADTQYF; clone size: -; V gene: TRBV7-7; D gene: TRBD2; J gene: TRBJ2-3
CDR3 DNA: TGTGCTAGTGGTCGGGGAGGGCGGGAGGATGAGCAGTTCTTC; CDR3 protein: CASGRGGREDEQFF; clone size: once; V gene: TRBV12-5; D gene: TRBD2; J gene: TRBJ2-1
CDR3 DNA: TGTGCCAGCAGCCAAGGAGGGGCACTCGGTGACGAGCAGTACTTC; CDR3 protein: CASSQGGALGDEQYF; clone size: once; V gene: TRBV5-4; D gene: -; J gene: TRBJ2-7
CDR3 DNA: TGTGCCTGGAGTTTGTGGGATCGGGCAAGTAAAACCTACGAGCAGTACTTC; CDR3 protein: CAWSLWDRASKTYEQYF; clone size: -; V gene: TRBV30; D gene: -; J gene: TRBJ2-7
CDR3 DNA: TGTGCCAGCAGCAATGGGGGAACGGTAGGCACCGGGGAGCTGTTTTTT; CDR3 protein: CASSNGGTVGTGELFF; clone size: -; V gene: TRBV9; D gene: -; J gene: TRBJ2-2
CDR3 DNA: TGTGCCACCTTCCACCATCTAGCGTTGCAAGAGACCCAGTACTTC; CDR3 protein: CATFHHLALQETQYF; clone size: -; V gene: TRBV6-4; D gene: -; J gene: TRBJ2-5
CDR3 DNA: TGTGCCAGCAGTCGCCGGGGCGCAACTAATGAAAAACTGTTTTTT; CDR3 protein: CASSRRGATNEKLFF; clone size: -; V gene: TRBV6-6; D gene: -; J gene: TRBJ1-4
CDR3 DNA: TGTGCCTGGAGCGAAACCGCCCGACCCGACCATCAGCCCCAGCATTTT; CDR3 protein: CAWSETARPDHQPQHF; clone size: -; V gene: TRBV30; D gene: -; J gene: TRBJ1-5
CDR3 DNA: TGTGCCTGGAGTGTAGTCCCAGGAGGGGAGCAGTACTTC; CDR3 protein: CAWSVVPGGEQYF; clone size: -; V gene: TRBV30; D gene: -; J gene: TRBJ2-7
CDR3 DNA: TGCGCCAGCAGCTTGAGCGGGAGCCACAATGAGCAGTTCTTC; CDR3 protein: CASSLSGSHNEQFF; clone size: -; V gene: TRBV5-1; D gene: TRBD2; J gene: TRBJ2-1
CDR3 DNA: TGCGCCAGCAGCCAGGGAGTAAATGAAACTAATGAAAAACTGTTTTTT; CDR3 protein: CASSQGVNETNEKLFF; clone size: few; V gene: TRBV4-1; D gene: -; J gene: TRBJ1-4
CDR3 DNA: TGTGCCAGCAGCGACCGCGGGACAGGGGGCTACGAGCAGTACTTC; CDR3 protein: CASSDRGTGGYEQYF; clone size: -; V gene: TRBV9; D gene: TRBD1; J gene: TRBJ2-7
CDR3 DNA: TGTGCCAGTAGTAGGGGACAGGGGGCAGGTGAGCAGTTCTTC; CDR3 protein: CASSRGQGAGEQFF; clone size: -; V gene: TRBV19; D gene: TRBD1; J gene: TRBJ2-1
CDR3 DNA: TGCGCCAGTAGCACCGGGACTAGCGGGAGTCTCGAGCAGTTCTTC; CDR3 protein: CASSTGTSGSLEQFF; clone size: -; V gene: TRBV5-1; D gene: TRBD2; J gene: TRBJ2-1
CDR3 DNA: TGTGCCAGCAGCCAACCAGGGGCGCGGCGTAACACTGAAGCTTTCTTT; CDR3 protein: CASSQPGARRNTEAFF; clone size: once; V gene: TRBV5-4; D gene: -; J gene: TRBJ1-1
CDR3 DNA: TGTGCCAGCAGCTTAGCCTGGCAAGAGACCCAGTACTTC; CDR3 protein: CASSLAWQETQYF; clone size: -; V gene: TRBV11-2; D gene: -; J gene: TRBJ2-5
CDR3 DNA: TGTGCCAGCAGTCGATGGATGGGGGAGACCCAGTACTTC; CDR3 protein: CASSRWMGETQYF; clone size: -; V gene: TRBV9; D gene: -; J gene: TRBJ2-5
CDR3 DNA: TGCGCCAGCAGCCGGGGGGAAAATCAGCCCCAGCATTTT; CDR3 protein: CASSRGENQPQHF; clone size: -; V gene: TRBV4-1; D gene: -; J gene: TRBJ1-5
CDR3 DNA: TGCGCCAGCAGCCCGACAGCAAACACTGAAGCTTTCTTT; CDR3 protein: CASSPTANTEAFF; clone size: -; V gene: TRBV5-1; D gene: -; J gene: TRBJ1-1
CDR3 DNA: TGCAGCGTCACTTCGACTATCCGAGGAGAGACCCAGTACTTC; CDR3 protein: CSVTSTIRGETQYF; clone size: once; V gene: TRBV29-1; D gene: -; J gene: TRBJ2-5
CDR3 DNA: TGTGCCAGCACCTCCGTTTACACAAACACCGGGGAGCTGTTTTTT; CDR3 protein: CASTSVYTNTGELFF; clone size: once; V gene: TRBV7-9; D gene: -; J gene: TRBJ2-2
CDR3 DNA: TGTGCCATCGCCCCCCGAGACACCGGGGAGCTGTTTTTT; CDR3 protein: CAIAPRDTGELFF; clone size: -; V gene: TRBV10-3; D gene: -; J gene: TRBJ2-2
CDR3 DNA: TGTGCCAGCTCACCAGCGGACAGAATTCAGGTCTTC; CDR3 protein: CASSPADRIQVF; clone size: -; V gene: TRBV18; D gene: -; J gene: TRBJ2-1